The source of this TCR beta chain is a study of PD-L1 blockade in urothelial cancer. CDR3 length: 15 residues. The germline gives CDR1 LNHDA, CDR2 SQIVND (reference sequence). V was pared by 7 bases and J by 6 bases, with 10 bases of the junction left unmatched. The time point is: pretreatment peripheral blood. Generated by immunoSEQ multiplex PCR, the TCRdb table keeps only in-frame clones and is missing some. Among 49,000 or so clones listed, 79% were seen once. V usage is TRBV19 and J usage is TRBJ2-3; TRBD1 aligns across 10 bases. The source is a man between 65 and 80 years old with urothelial cancer. The sample consisted of PBMCs, taken around atezolizumab (anti-PD-L1) treatment. The CDR3 here is CASTPEGQGWDTQYF. The CDR3 bases are TGTGCCAGTACCCCAGAGGGACAGGGGTGGGATACGCAGTATTTT.